The 22 T cell receptor beta chains below were found in one sample sequenced in a study of monozygotic twins with inflammatory bowel disease. TCRdb re-called the 5' RACE reads and gives one entry per CDR3 protein, without DNA. This sample's table has fewer than 550,000 distinct CDR3 sequences. The specimen was blood. The receptors were gathered from a human donor with ulcerative colitis or Crohn's disease, or a healthy co-twin of an affected twin (not recorded which).

This chain uses TRBV11-2 with TRBJ2-1; the TCRdb D gene call, TRBD1, has no DNA to confirm it. This CDR3 is built from 17 residues. The germline V gene encodes CDR1 SGHAT and CDR2 FQNNGV. The CDR3 spells CASSLAPTGSSYNEQFF.

The J gene is TRBJ2-1, the V gene TRBV6-1. This CDR3 spans 15 amino acids. The germline CDR1 and CDR2 sequences are MNHNS and SASEGT. The chain's CDR3 is CASSLIKSSYNEQFF.

The V call is TRBV7-9, the J call TRBJ1-5; TCRdb reports TRBD1, a call that lacks DNA to check it against. The CDR3 is 13 residues long. Germline lookup yields CDR1 SEHNR and CDR2 FQNEAQ (reference sequence). Here the CDR3 reads CASSLFWGQPQHF.

The chain employs TRBV7-6 and TRBJ2-2; lacking DNA, the TRBD1 call made by TCRdb goes unchecked. Germline CDR1 is SGHVS and CDR2 is FNYEAQ. The CDR3 has 17 residues. The CDR3 region is CASSFFSGTGDTGELFF. Complete variable domain (other parts from reference TRBV7-6 and TRBJ2-2): GAGVSQSPRYKVTKRGQDVALRCDPISGHVSLYWYRQALGQGPEFLTYFNYEAQQDKSGLPNDRFSAERPEGSISTLTIQRTEQRDSAMYRCASSFFSGTGDTGELFFGEGSRLTVL.

Here the CDR3 reads CASSETQGGMTYEQYF. V usage is TRBV5-4 and J usage is TRBJ2-7; the D gene TCRdb calls, TRBD1, cannot be checked with no DNA. The CDR3 runs 16 residues. Looked up from germline, CDR1 is SGHNT and CDR2 is YYREEE (reference sequence).

The V call is TRBV4-1, the J call TRBJ2-7; the D gene TCRdb calls, TRBD1, cannot be checked with no DNA. Germline V CDR1 and CDR2: MGHRA, YSYEKL. The CDR3 has 16 residues. The CDR3: CASSQEGTVSSYEQYF.

The chain joins TRBV5-1 to TRBJ1-2; checking the TCRdb D call of TRBD1 is not possible without DNA. The CDR3 is 14 residues long. Germline V gene lookup returns CDR1 SGHRS and CDR2 YFSETQ. This CDR3 reads CASSLDRGDYGYTF. Full variable domain (outside the CDR3, taken from reference TRBV5-1 and TRBJ1-2): KAGVTQTPRYLIKTRGQQVTLSCSPISGHRSVSWYQQTPGQGLQFLFEYFSETQRNKGNFPGRFSGRQFSNSRSEMNVSTLELGDSALYLCASSLDRGDYGYTFGSGTRLTVV.

This chain links TRBV20-1 with TRBJ2-2; TCRdb's D call of TRBD1 is untestable without DNA. The CDR3 contains 15 residues. Looked up from germline, CDR1 is DFQATT and CDR2 is SNEGSKA (reference sequence). The chain's CDR3 is CSARADRGNTGELFF.

This rearrangement joins TRBV3-1 to TRBJ1-1. The CDR3 has 13 residues. Germline assignment: CDR1 LGHDT and CDR2 YNNKEL (reference sequence). The CDR3 reads CASSRVMNTEAFF.

The chain combines TRBV7-2 with TRBJ2-7; absent DNA, TCRdb's TRBD1 call cannot be checked. Germline V gives CDR1 SGHTA, CDR2 FQGNSA. The CDR3 runs to 15 residues. CDR3 sequence: CASSLGWTVTYEQYF.

This chain connects TRBV5-1 to TRBJ1-5; the D call from TCRdb, TRBD1, cannot be confirmed without DNA. The CDR3 consists of 15 residues. The germline V gene encodes CDR1 SGHRS and CDR2 YFSETQ. The CDR3: CASSLDGTNNQPQHF.

The gene calls are TRBV11-2 and TRBJ2-1; the D call from TCRdb, TRBD2, cannot be confirmed without DNA. The germline gives CDR1 SGHAT, CDR2 FQNNGV. The CDR3 runs 14 residues. The CDR3: CASSWETSVNEQFF.

The rearrangement uses TRBV20-1 and TRBJ2-7; TCRdb gives TRBD1 as the D gene, but with no DNA this cannot be confirmed. Germline CDR1 and CDR2: DFQATT and SNEGSKA (reference sequence). The CDR3 is made up of 12 amino acids. The CDR3: CSASLQGREQYF.

This chain joins TRBV18 and TRBJ2-2. The CDR3 is 15 residues long. From germline, CDR1 is KGHSH and CDR2 LQKENI. CDR3: CASSPQLGNTGELFF.

This chain uses TRBV5-1 with TRBJ1-1; TCRdb selects TRBD1, and the lack of DNA leaves this call unchecked. The CDR3 loop spans 14 amino acids. The V gene's germline CDR1 is SGHRS and CDR2 YFSETQ. CDR3 in amino acids: CASGQGAGNTEAFF.

This sequence joins TRBV7-2 and TRBJ2-7; TCRdb indicates TRBD2, and absent DNA this call remains unverified. Looked up from germline, CDR1 is SGHTA and CDR2 is FQGNSA. This CDR3 has 16 amino acids. CDR3 sequence reads: CASSLGRSGFSYEQYF.

The chain's CDR3 is CASSYGGGTEAFF. The chain combines TRBV6-6 with TRBJ1-1; TCRdb indicates TRBD1, and absent DNA this call remains unverified. The germline gives CDR1 MNHNY, CDR2 SVGAGI (reference sequence). This CDR3 spans 13 amino acids.

The chain links TRBV29-1 to TRBJ2-2; checking the TCRdb D call of TRBD2 is not possible without DNA. The CDR3 has 14 amino acids. The germline gives CDR1 SQVTM, CDR2 ANQGSEA. The CDR3 loop is CSVVRGVNTGELFF.

The J gene is TRBJ2-1, the V gene TRBV20-1. In germline, CDR1 is DFQATT, CDR2 SNEGSKA (reference sequence). The CDR3 runs 14 residues. The CDR3 spells CSAGTVVRYNEQFF.

The gene calls are TRBV27 and TRBJ2-3; with no DNA, the TCRdb D assignment of TRBD1 cannot be verified. This CDR3 contains 16 residues. Germline CDR1 and CDR2: MNHEY and SMNVEV (reference sequence). CDR3 loop: CASSLDWASEIYTQYF.

This chain connects TRBV7-2 to TRBJ2-2. In germline, CDR1 is SGHTA, CDR2 FQGNSA. This CDR3 contains 15 residues. The CDR3 sequence: CASSLDSRSTGELFF.

V is TRBV7-2 and J is TRBJ1-3; the D call of TRBD1 rests on TCRdb alone, since no DNA is present to check it. CDR3 length: 14 residues. CDR1 is SGHTA, CDR2 FQGNSA, per germline. The CDR3 reads CASSLGTRGNTIYF.